Each of the 23 T cell receptor beta chains below was sequenced from the same sample in a study of persistence of HIV-infected CD4 T cells. Stimulation used 10 ug/mL lysate from CMV-infected fibroblasts. Sorting of responding CD4+ T cells relied on upregulated CD40 ligand together with CD69. These receptors' targets are unknown. Sequencing used immunoSEQ version 4 in survey mode. Produced via immunoSEQ multiplex PCR; TCRdb's table is partial and in-frame only. The sample includes fewer than 6,000 clones, 64% of them seen just once. The input for sequencing was CD4+ T cells sorted from PBMCs after roughly 17-hour stimulation, taken from a patient who received antiretroviral therapy. These receptors all come from an adult man with HIV who was CMV-seropositive.

The J gene is TRBJ2-5, the V gene TRBV10-3; D gene ambiguous. Trimming took off 0 bases at V and 0 bases at J, with 5 bases between the two ends. There are 14 residues in the CDR3. Germline values: CDR1 ENHRY, CDR2 SYGVKD. Here the CDR3 DNA reads TGTGCCATCAGTGAGTCGGGGTACCAAGAGACCCAGTACTTC. This encodes CAISESGYQETQYF.

This chain joins TRBV6-5 and TRBJ1-1, with D tentatively TRBD1 (5 bases). The CDR3 contains 14 residues. Trimming removed 5 bases at V and 7 bases at J, with 17 bases between. Germline CDR1 is MNHEY and CDR2 is SVGAGI. The CDR3 sequence is CASSRAAGTGEAFF. The CDR3 DNA reads TGTGCCAGCAGTCGGGCGGCAGGGACCGGTGAAGCTTTCTTT.

This rearrangement joins TRBV5-1 to TRBJ1-2, with 11 nucleotides matching TRBD1. CDR1 is SGHRS, CDR2 YFSETQ, per germline. Losses at the gene ends were 4 bases for V and 4 bases for J; bases not matched to a gene: 12. This CDR3 is 17 amino acids long. The CDR3 spells CASSVMFMGTGGYGYTF. The CDR3 DNA reads TGCGCCAGCAGCGTGATGTTTATGGGGACAGGGGGCTATGGCTACACCTTC.

The J gene is TRBJ2-2, the V gene TRBV28, with D tentatively TRBD1 or TRBD2 (5 bases each). The ends were cut back, 4 bases at V and 4 bases at J, with 13 bases in the middle. Germline V gene lookup returns CDR1 MDHEN and CDR2 SYDVKM. This CDR3 has 15 residues. The CDR3 DNA reads TGTGCCAGCAGTTACGTTGGGGGAGCCACCGGGGAGCTGTTTTTT. Its protein product is CASSYVGGATGELFF.

The V call is TRBV6-5, the J call TRBJ2-1; TRBD1 might be the D (5 bases). The CDR3 length is 15 residues. Germline CDR1 and CDR2: MNHEY and SVGAGI. V lost 8 bases, J lost 0 bases, and 14 bases lay in between. CDR3 sequence reads: CASRLGVGSYNEQFF. The CDR3, as DNA: TGTGCCAGCCGGTTAGGGGTGGGCTCCTACAATGAGCAGTTCTTC.

CDR3 sequence: CASSLARGSTDTQYF. The CDR3 DNA is TGTGCCAGCAGCTTGGCCAGGGGCTCCACAGATACGCAGTATTTT. This chain connects TRBV5-4 to TRBJ2-3, with D perhaps matching TRBD1 (6 bases). Germline V CDR1 and CDR2: SGHNT, YYREEE (reference sequence). This CDR3 has 15 amino acids. V was clipped by 0 bases and J by 2 bases, with 10 bases between them.

The chain couples TRBV6-6 to TRBJ2-7; 7 positions agree with TRBD1. Germline lookup yields CDR1 MNHNY and CDR2 SVGAGI (reference sequence). This CDR3 has 16 residues. V lost 0 bases to trimming and J lost 5 bases; unmatched junction nucleotides: 10. As DNA, the CDR3 is TGTGCCAGCAGTTACTCCACAGTACGACAGGGTAACGAGCAGTACTTC. As protein: CASSYSTVRQGNEQYF.

This clone occurred a few times. V is TRBV27 and J is TRBJ1-5, with D possibly matching TRBD1 (5 bases). The CDR3 extends over 16 amino acids. Germline CDR1 is MNHEY and CDR2 is SMNVEV (reference sequence). The V and J ends lost 6 bases and 1 base respectively, with 16 bases between them. The CDR3 here is CASRSQGIASNQPQHF. For the CDR3, the DNA is TGTGCCAGCAGGAGTCAGGGAATTGCGAGCAATCAGCCCCAGCATTTT.

J is TRBJ1-4 and V is TRBV6-1; D is undetermined. The CDR3 is made up of 12 amino acids. Germline assignment: CDR1 MNHNS and CDR2 SASEGT. Between the trimmed V and J ends, which lost 8 bases and 7 bases, there was a span of 11 bases. The CDR3 is CASRSPAEKLFF. The CDR3 region has the DNA TGTGCCAGCCGTAGCCCCGCTGAAAAACTGTTTTTT.

Only a few counts were recorded for this clone. The chain links TRBV28 to TRBJ1-2, with D uncertain. Germline assignment: CDR1 MDHEN and CDR2 SYDVKM. The CDR3 totals 12 residues. The V end lost 4 bases, the J end lost 8 bases, and 11 bases lay between the germline ends. The CDR3 protein is CASSSSHGGYTF. The DNA for the CDR3 is TGTGCCAGCAGTTCCTCGCATGGCGGCTACACCTTC.

The gene calls are TRBV19 and TRBJ1-2, with D maybe TRBD1 (5 bases). The CDR3 sequence is 14 residues long. The germline CDR1 and CDR2 sequences are LNHDA and SQIVND (reference sequence). Trimming stripped 4 bases from V and 1 base from J, with 10 bases between. In DNA, the CDR3 is TGTGCCAGTAGTACCTCGGGGGGTAACTATGGCTACACCTTC. This sequence encodes CASSTSGGNYGYTF.

The V gene is TRBV5-5, the J gene TRBJ2-2; D is uncertain. V gave up 7 bases and J gave up 6 bases, with 16 bases separating them. The CDR3 spans 14 residues. From germline, CDR1 is SGHKS and CDR2 YYEKEE (reference sequence). The CDR3 here is CASAARTGPGELFF. DNA for the CDR3: TGTGCCAGCGCAGCTAGGACCGGCCCCGGGGAGCTGTTTTTT.

By share, this clone ranks as medium-sized (0.01 to 0.1%). This rearrangement joins TRBV28 to TRBJ1-1; D might be TRBD1 (5 bases). Trimming shortened V by 6 bases and J by 0 bases, and 17 bases separated the two germline ends. CDR1 is MDHEN and CDR2 is SYDVKM in the germline V gene. The CDR3 totals 16 residues. The CDR3: CASSPFGGRMNTEAFF. CDR3 nucleotide sequence: TGTGCCAGCAGCCCCTTCGGGGGGAGAATGAACACTGAAGCTTTCTTT.

The chain carries TRBV6-5 and TRBJ1-5; D not certain. The germline V gene has CDR1 MNHEY and CDR2 SVGAGI. This CDR3 has 13 amino acids. Trimming removed 6 bases at V and 5 bases at J, with 11 bases between. The CDR3 nucleotides are TGTGCCAGCAGCCCAAACACGGATCAGCCCCAGCATTTT. Residues: CASSPNTDQPQHF.

V usage is TRBV11-3 and J usage is TRBJ2-4; tentatively, D is TRBD2 (5 bases). Trimming pared 1 base from V and 0 bases from J, leaving 7 bases between. Germline CDR1 is SGHNT and CDR2 is YENEEA. The length of the CDR3 is 15 residues. As DNA, the CDR3 is TGTGCCAGCAGCTTAGTCGGGGAAGCCAAAAACATTCAGTACTTC. This gives the protein CASSLVGEAKNIQYF.

The chain is built from TRBV7-8 and TRBJ1-5; 8 nucleotides match TRBD1. This CDR3 is built from 13 residues. V was clipped by 5 bases and J by 7 bases; unmatched bases: 4. Germline CDR1 is SGHVS and CDR2 is FQNEAQ. CDR3 DNA: TGTGCCAGCAGCCGACAGGGGAAGCAGCCCCAGCATTTT. As protein: CASSRQGKQPQHF.

This clone has a handful of counts. The genes are TRBV30 and TRBJ2-5, with D unresolved. Trimming cost V 4 bases and J 0 bases, with 15 bases left between them. The length of the CDR3 is 15 residues. Germline lookup yields CDR1 GTSNPN and CDR2 SVGIG (reference sequence). CDR3 loop: CAWTRQAVYQETQYF. DNA of the CDR3: TGTGCCTGGACCCGGCAGGCAGTGTACCAAGAGACCCAGTACTTC.

The chain is built from TRBV7-2 and TRBJ1-3, with D tentatively TRBD1 (6 bases). CDR1 and CDR2 from the germline V gene are SGHTA and FQGNSA. V lost 1 base and J lost 3, with 22 bases in between. This CDR3 has 19 amino acids. CDR3 DNA: TGTGCCAGCAGCTTAGACGACTCGAGGCGGACAGACCTTGGAAACACCATATATTTT. It translates to CASSLDDSRRTDLGNTIYF.

The rearrangement joins TRBV6-5 to TRBJ2-1; 10 bases fit TRBD1. Trimming took 2 bases from V and 7 from J; bases not matched to a gene: 5. CDR3 size: 15 residues. The germline CDR1 and CDR2 sequences are MNHEY and SVGAGI. The chain's CDR3 is CASSYPTGGKNEQFF. CDR3 DNA: TGTGCCAGCAGTTACCCGACAGGGGGCAAGAATGAGCAGTTCTTC.

The V gene is TRBV9, the J gene TRBJ1-6; D perhaps matches TRBD1 (6 bases). The CDR3 covers 13 residues. Per the germline V gene, CDR1 is SGDLS and CDR2 is YYNGEE. With 0 bases removed from V and 10 bases from J, the gap between germline ends came to 8 bases. DNA for the CDR3: TGTGCCAGCAGCGTAGGAGGGGGGTCACCCCTCCACTTT. Amino acid sequence: CASSVGGGSPLHF.

The V call is TRBV5-1, the J call TRBJ1-6; D not resolved. The CDR3 runs 15 residues. Germline V gene data show CDR1 as SGHRS and CDR2 as YFSETQ. With 5 bases removed from V and 0 bases from J, the gap between germline ends came to 9 bases. CDR3 sequence reads: CASRPSSSYNSPLHF. The CDR3 bases are TGCGCCAGCAGACCGTCGAGCTCCTATAATTCACCCCTCCACTTT. The complete variable domain, with remaining parts taken from reference TRBV5-1 and TRBJ1-6, reads KAGVTQTPRYLIKTRGQQVTLSCSPISGHRSVSWYQQTPGQGLQFLFEYFSETQRNKGNFPGRFSGRQFSNSRSEMNVSTLELGDSALYLCASRPSSSYNSPLHFGNGTRLTVT.

The chain employs TRBV6-5 and TRBJ2-7, with TRBD1 matching over 8 bases. The CDR3 contains 14 residues. The J segment lost 6 bases and the V segment lost 2 bases, leaving 6 bases of the junction unmatched. CDR1 and CDR2 from the germline V gene are MNHEY and SVGAGI. CDR3 region: CASSYRDRGFEQYF. CDR3 coding DNA: TGTGCCAGCAGTTACCGCGACAGGGGTTTCGAGCAGTACTTC.

V is TRBV6-6 and J is TRBJ2-4, with 10 bases fitting TRBD1. The CDR3 totals 15 residues. Trimming took 7 bases from V and 1 from J; bases not matched to a gene: 4. Germline CDR1 is MNHNY and CDR2 is SVGAGI (reference sequence). The CDR3 DNA reads as TGTGCCAGCACCCGACAGGGGGCGGCCAAAAACATTCAGTACTTC. Protein: CASTRQGAAKNIQYF.